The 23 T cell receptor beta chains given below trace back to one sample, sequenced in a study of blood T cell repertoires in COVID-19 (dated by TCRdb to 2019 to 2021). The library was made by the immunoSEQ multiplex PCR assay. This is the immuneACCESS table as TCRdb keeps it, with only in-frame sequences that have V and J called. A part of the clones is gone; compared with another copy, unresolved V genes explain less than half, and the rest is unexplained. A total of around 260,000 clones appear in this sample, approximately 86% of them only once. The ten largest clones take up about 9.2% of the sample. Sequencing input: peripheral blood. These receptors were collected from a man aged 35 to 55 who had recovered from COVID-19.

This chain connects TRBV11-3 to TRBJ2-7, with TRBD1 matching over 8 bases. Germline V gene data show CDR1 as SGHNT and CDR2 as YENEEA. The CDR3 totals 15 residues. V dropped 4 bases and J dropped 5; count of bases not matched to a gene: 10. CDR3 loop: CASSSSSSRGHEQYF. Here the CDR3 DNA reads TGTGCCAGCAGCTCCTCAAGCTCCAGGGGGCACGAGCAGTACTTC.

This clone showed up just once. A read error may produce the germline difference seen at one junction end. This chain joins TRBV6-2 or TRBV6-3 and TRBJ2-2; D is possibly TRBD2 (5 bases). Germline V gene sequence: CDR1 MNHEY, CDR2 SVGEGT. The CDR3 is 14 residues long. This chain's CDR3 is CASSYYGNAGELFF. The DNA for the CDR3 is TGTGCCAGCAGTTACTACGGGAACGCCGGGGAGCTGTTTTTT.

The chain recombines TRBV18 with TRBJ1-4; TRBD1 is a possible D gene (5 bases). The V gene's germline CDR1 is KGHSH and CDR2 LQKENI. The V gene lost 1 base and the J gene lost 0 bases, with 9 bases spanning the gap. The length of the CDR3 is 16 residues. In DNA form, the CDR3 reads TGTGCCAGCTCACCACGCGCGGGGGCAACTAATGAAAAACTGTTTTTT. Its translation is CASSPRAGATNEKLFF.

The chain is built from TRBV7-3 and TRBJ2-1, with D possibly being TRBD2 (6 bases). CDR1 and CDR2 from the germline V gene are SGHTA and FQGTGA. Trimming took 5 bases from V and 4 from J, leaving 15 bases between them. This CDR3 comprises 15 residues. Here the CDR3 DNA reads TGTGCCAGCAGCCGGGGACTCACGCAATACAATGAGCAGTTCTTC. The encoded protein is CASSRGLTQYNEQFF.

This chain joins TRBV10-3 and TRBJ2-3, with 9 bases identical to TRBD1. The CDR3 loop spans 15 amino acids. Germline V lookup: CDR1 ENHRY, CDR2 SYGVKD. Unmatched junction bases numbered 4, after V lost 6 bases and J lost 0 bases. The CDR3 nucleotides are TGTGCCATCAGAGCGGGACAGGGCAGCACAGATACGCAGTATTTT. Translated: CAIRAGQGSTDTQYF.

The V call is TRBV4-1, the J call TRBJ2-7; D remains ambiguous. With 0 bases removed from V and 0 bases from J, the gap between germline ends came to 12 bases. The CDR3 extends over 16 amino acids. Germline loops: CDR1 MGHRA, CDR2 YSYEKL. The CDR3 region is CASSQETATSSYEQYF. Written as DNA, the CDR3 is TGCGCCAGCAGCCAAGAAACAGCCACGAGCTCCTACGAGCAGTACTTC.

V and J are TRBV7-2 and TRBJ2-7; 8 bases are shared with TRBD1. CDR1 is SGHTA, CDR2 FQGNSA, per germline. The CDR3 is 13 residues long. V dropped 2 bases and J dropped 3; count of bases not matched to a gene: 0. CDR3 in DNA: TGTGCCAGCAGCTTAACAGGGGGCTACGAGCAGTACTTC. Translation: CASSLTGGYEQYF.

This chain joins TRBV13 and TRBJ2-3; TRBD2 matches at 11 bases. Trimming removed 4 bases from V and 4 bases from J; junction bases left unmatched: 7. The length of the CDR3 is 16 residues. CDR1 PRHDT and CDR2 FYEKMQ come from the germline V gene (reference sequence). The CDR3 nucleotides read TGTGCCAGCAGCTGGAGTCCGGGACTAGCGGCAGATACGCAGTATTTT. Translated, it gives CASSWSPGLAADTQYF.

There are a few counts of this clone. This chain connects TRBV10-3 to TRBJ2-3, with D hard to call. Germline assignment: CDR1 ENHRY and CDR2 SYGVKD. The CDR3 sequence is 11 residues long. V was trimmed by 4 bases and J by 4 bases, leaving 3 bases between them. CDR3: CAISVSDTQYF. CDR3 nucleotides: TGTGCCATCAGTGTCTCAGATACGCAGTATTTT.

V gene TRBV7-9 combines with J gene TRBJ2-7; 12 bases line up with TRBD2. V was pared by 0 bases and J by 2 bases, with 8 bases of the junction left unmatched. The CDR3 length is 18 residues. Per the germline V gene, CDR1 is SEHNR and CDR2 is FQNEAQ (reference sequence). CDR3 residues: CASSLALAGGPLTYEQYF. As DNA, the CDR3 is TGTGCCAGCAGCTTAGCCCTAGCGGGAGGGCCGCTCACCTACGAGCAGTACTTC.

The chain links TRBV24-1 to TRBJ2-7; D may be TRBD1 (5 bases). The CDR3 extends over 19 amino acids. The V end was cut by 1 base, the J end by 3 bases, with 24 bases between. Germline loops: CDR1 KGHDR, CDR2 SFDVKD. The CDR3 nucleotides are TGTGCCACCAGTGATTTTAAGGATCAATTTGACAGAGCGCGCTACGAGCAGTACTTC. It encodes CATSDFKDQFDRARYEQYF.

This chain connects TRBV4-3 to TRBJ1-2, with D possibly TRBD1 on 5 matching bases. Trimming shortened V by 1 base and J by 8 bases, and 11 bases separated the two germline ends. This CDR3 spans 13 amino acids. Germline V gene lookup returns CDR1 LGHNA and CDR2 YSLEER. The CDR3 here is CASSQVGAKGYTF. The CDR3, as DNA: TGCGCCAGCAGCCAAGTAGGGGCCAAGGGCTACACCTTC.

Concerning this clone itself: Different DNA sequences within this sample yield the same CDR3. The CDR3: CASSSTRTIEQFF. CDR3 bases: TGTGCCAGCAGTTCGACTAGGACAATTGAGCAGTTCTTC. The chain uses TRBV12-3 or TRBV12-4 and TRBJ2-1; maybe TRBD2 (6 bases). Trimming shortened V by 4 bases and J by 9 bases, and 13 bases separated the two germline ends. The CDR3 totals 13 residues.

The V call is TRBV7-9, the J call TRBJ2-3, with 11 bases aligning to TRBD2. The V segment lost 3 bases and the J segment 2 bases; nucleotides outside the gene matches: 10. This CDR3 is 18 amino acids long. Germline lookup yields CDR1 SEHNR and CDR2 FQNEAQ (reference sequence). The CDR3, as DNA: TGTGCCAGCAGCTTGTCGCTAGCGGGGGGAAAACCCACAGATACGCAGTATTTT. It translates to CASSLSLAGGKPTDTQYF. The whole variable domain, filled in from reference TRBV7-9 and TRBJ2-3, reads DTGVSQNPRHKITKRGQNVTFRCDPISEHNRLYWYRQTLGQGPEFLTYFQNEAQLEKSRLLSDRFSAERPKGSFSTLEIQRTEQGDSAMYLCASSLSLAGGKPTDTQYFGPGTRLTVL.

The CDR3 here is CSGTGLYEQYF. The CDR3 DNA reads TGCAGCGGGACAGGGCTTTACGAGCAGTACTTC. The rearrangement uses TRBV29-1 and TRBJ2-7; 8 nucleotides match TRBD1. With 7 bases clipped from V and 4 bases from J, the junction kept 3 bases outside the gene matches. CDR1 is SQVTM, CDR2 ANQGSEA, per germline. The CDR3 spans 11 residues.

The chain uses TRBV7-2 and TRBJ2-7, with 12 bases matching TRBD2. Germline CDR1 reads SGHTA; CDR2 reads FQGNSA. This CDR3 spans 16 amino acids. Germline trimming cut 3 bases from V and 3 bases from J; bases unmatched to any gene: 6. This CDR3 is CASSLGSLAGGYEQYF. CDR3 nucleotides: TGTGCCAGCAGCTTGGGGTCACTAGCGGGGGGCTACGAGCAGTACTTC.

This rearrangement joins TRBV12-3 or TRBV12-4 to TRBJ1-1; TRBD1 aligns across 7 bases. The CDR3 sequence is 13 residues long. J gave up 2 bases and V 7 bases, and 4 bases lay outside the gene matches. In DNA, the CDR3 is TGTGCCAGCATCGACAGGGTTAACACTGAAGCTTTCTTT. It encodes CASIDRVNTEAFF.

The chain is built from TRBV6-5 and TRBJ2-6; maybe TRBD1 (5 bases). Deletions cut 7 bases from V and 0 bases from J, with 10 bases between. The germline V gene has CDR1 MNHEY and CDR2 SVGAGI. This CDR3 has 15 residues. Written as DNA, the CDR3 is TGTGCCAGCAATACAGGACGCTCTGGGGCCAACGTCCTGACTTTC. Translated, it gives CASNTGRSGANVLTF.

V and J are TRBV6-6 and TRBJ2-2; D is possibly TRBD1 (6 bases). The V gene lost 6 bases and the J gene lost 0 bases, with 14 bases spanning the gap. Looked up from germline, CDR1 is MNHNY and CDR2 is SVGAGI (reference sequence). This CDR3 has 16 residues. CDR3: CASSPSGTTNTGELFF. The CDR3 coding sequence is TGTGCCAGCAGCCCATCCGGGACAACGAACACCGGGGAGCTGTTTTTT.

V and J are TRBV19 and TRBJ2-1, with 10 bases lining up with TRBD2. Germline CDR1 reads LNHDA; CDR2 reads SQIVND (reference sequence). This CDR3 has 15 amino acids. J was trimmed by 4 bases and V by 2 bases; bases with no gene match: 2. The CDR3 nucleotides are TGTGCCAGTAGTATAAGGGGACTAGCGTACAATGAGCAGTTCTTC. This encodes CASSIRGLAYNEQFF.

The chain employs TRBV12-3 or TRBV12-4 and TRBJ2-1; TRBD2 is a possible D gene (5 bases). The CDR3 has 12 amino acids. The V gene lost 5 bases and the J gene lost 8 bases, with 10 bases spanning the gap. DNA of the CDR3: TGTGCCAGCAGTCGGGGAAGGGATGAGCAGTTCTTC. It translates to CASSRGRDEQFF.

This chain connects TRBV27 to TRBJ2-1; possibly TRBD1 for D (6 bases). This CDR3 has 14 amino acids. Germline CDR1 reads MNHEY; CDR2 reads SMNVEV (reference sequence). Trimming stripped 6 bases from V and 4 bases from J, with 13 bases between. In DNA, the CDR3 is TGTGCCAGCAGCCTACGGGACACGTACAATGAGCAGTTCTTC. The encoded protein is CASSLRDTYNEQFF.

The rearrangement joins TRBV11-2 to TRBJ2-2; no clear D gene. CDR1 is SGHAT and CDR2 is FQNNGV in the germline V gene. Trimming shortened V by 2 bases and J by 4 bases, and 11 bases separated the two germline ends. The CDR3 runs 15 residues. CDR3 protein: CASSLMGPGTGELFF. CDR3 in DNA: TGTGCCAGCAGCTTAATGGGCCCCGGCACCGGGGAGCTGTTTTTT.